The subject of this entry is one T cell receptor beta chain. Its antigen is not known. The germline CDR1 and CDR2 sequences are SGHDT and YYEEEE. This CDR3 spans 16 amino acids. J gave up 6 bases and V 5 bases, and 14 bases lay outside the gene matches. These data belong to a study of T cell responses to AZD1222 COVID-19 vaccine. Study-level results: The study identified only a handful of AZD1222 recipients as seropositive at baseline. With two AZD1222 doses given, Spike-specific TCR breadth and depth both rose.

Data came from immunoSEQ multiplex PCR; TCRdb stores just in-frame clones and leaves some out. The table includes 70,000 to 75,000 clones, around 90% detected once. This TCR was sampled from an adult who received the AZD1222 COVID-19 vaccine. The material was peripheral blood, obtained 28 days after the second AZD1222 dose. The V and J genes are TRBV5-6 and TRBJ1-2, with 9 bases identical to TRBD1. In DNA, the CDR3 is TGTGCCAGCAGTTTTACCGGGACAGGGAGTAAGAATGGCTACACCTTC. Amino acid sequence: CASSFTGTGSKNGYTF.